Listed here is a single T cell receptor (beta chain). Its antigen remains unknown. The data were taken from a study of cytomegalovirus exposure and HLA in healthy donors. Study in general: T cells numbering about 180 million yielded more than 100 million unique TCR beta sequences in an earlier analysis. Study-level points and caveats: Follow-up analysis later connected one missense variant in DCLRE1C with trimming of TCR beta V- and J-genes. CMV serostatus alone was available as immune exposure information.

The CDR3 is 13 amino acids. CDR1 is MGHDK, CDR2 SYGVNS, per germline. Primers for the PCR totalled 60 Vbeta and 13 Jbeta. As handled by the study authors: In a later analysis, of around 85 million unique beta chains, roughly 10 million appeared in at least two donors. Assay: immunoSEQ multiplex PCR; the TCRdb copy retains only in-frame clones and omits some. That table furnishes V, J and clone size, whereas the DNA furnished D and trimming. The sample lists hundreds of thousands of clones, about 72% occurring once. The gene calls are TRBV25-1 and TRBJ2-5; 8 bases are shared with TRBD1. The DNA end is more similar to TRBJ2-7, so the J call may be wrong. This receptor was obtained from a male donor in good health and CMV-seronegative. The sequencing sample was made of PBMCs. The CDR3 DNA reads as TGTGCCAGCACACGAATAACAGGGGGCGAGCAGTACTTC. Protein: CASTRITGGEQYF.